A single sample gave rise to the 15 T cell receptor beta chains below, sequenced in a study of cytomegalovirus exposure and HLA in healthy donors. Primers for the PCR totalled 60 Vbeta and 13 Jbeta. TCRdb's table, derived via immunoSEQ multiplex PCR, lists solely in-frame clones and lacks some. The sample shows fewer than 150,000 clones, 80% of them seen only once. Sequenced sample: PBMCs. The receptors were sampled from a female donor in good health and CMV-seronegative.

The V call is TRBV4-2, the J call TRBJ2-3, with a weak D call TRBD1 (5 bases). This CDR3 region has 16 residues. Germline V gene sequence: CDR1 LGHNA, CDR2 YNFKEQ. V lost 0 bases and J 0 bases, leaving 10 bases between the germline ends. The CDR3 loop reads CASSQESAGSTDTQYF. CDR3 nucleotide sequence: TGTGCCAGCAGCCAAGAGTCCGCAGGGAGCACAGATACGCAGTATTTT.

V gene TRBV6-5 combines with J gene TRBJ2-2; TRBD1 agrees at 9 bases. The CDR3 is 13 amino acids. Looked up from germline, CDR1 is MNHEY and CDR2 is SVGAGI. The junction had 6 bases not matched to a gene; V was cut back by 11 bases and J by 5 bases. CDR3 protein: CAAQDRGTGELFF. As DNA, the CDR3 is TGTGCCGCCCAGGACAGGGGAACCGGGGAGCTGTTTTTT.

This clone came up once. This rearrangement joins TRBV7-6 to TRBJ2-7; 7 nucleotides match TRBD1. CDR1 is SGHVS, CDR2 FNYEAQ, per germline. Trimming at V came to 5 bases and at J to 2 bases, leaving 6 bases not matched to a gene. The CDR3 is 14 amino acids. The CDR3 loop is CASSPRTGAYEQYF. The CDR3, as DNA: TGTGCCAGCAGCCCCAGGACAGGCGCCTACGAGCAGTACTTC.

The gene calls are TRBV2 and TRBJ2-7, with 8 bases that match TRBD1. The CDR3 has 15 amino acids. CDR1 is SNHLY and CDR2 is FYNNEI in the germline V gene. Losses at the gene ends were 6 bases for V and 0 bases for J; bases not matched to a gene: 7. CDR3 sequence reads: CASSGRTGNSYEQYF. The CDR3 bases are TGTGCCAGCAGCGGCCGGACAGGGAACTCCTACGAGCAGTACTTC.

This clone appeared a single time. This chain joins TRBV4-1 and TRBJ1-5; possible D gene TRBD1, 5 bases. Germline CDR1 MGHRA, CDR2 YSYEKL. The V and J ends lost 0 bases and 3 bases respectively, with 9 bases between them. The CDR3 sequence is 15 residues long. CDR3 coding DNA: TGCGCCAGCAGCCAAGAACACAGGTCCAATCAGCCCCAGCATTTT. Its translation: CASSQEHRSNQPQHF.

The genes are TRBV5-4 and TRBJ2-3; TRBD2 matches 14 bases. The germline V gene has CDR1 SGHNT and CDR2 YYREEE (reference sequence). Trimming removed 6 bases from V and 4 bases from J; junction bases left unmatched: 13. The CDR3 is 18 residues long. CDR3: CASTNGMGLAGEADTQYF. The CDR3 region has the DNA TGTGCCAGCACTAATGGCATGGGACTAGCGGGAGAAGCAGATACGCAGTATTTT.

The chain uses TRBV28 and TRBJ2-7; a weak D match, TRBD2 (6 bases). V lost 6 bases, J lost 2 bases, and 20 bases lay in between. The CDR3 runs to 16 residues. Germline loops: CDR1 MDHEN, CDR2 SYDVKM. This CDR3 is CASSLRPGLNPYEQYF. CDR3 nucleotide sequence: TGTGCCAGCAGCTTAAGGCCGGGACTTAACCCCTACGAGCAGTACTTC.

This rearrangement joins TRBV30 to TRBJ1-4, with D unclear. Between the trimmed V and J ends, which lost 2 bases and 8 bases, there was a span of 18 bases. In germline, CDR1 is GTSNPN, CDR2 SVGIG (reference sequence). The CDR3 contains 15 residues. The CDR3 here is CAWSFTPIREEKLFF. DNA of the CDR3: TGTGCCTGGAGTTTCACACCGATAAGGGAGGAAAAACTGTTTTTT.

The J gene is TRBJ2-5, the V gene TRBV5-6, with D unresolved. Looked up from germline, CDR1 is SGHDT and CDR2 is YYEEEE. The CDR3 has 14 residues. V was cut by 4 bases and J by 1 base, with 11 bases left in between. The CDR3 protein is CASSLGGSQETQYF. The CDR3, as DNA: TGTGCCAGCAGCCTAGGTGGAAGCCAAGAGACCCAGTACTTC. The full variable domain, with the rest looked up from reference TRBV5-6 and TRBJ2-5, is DAGVTQSPTHLIKTRGQQVTLRCSPKSGHDTVSWYQQALGQGPQFIFQYYEEEERQRGNFPDRFSGHQFPNYSSELNVNALLLGDSALYLCASSLGGSQETQYFGPGTRLLVL.

The chain employs TRBV6-5 and TRBJ2-7; TRBD1 agrees at 10 bases. After removal of 6 bases from V and 7 bases from J, the junction contained 3 bases not matched to a gene. The CDR3 totals 12 residues. In germline, CDR1 is MNHEY, CDR2 SVGAGI. CDR3: CASRGTGVEQYF. Here the CDR3 DNA reads TGTGCCAGCAGAGGGACAGGGGTTGAGCAGTACTTC.

The CDR3 region is CASSLLSRADTQYF. CDR3 nucleotides: TGTGCCAGCAGTTTATTGTCCAGGGCAGATACGCAGTATTTT. The gene calls are TRBV27 and TRBJ2-3, with a tentative D call TRBD1 (5 bases). In germline, CDR1 is MNHEY, CDR2 SMNVEV (reference sequence). V lost 1 base and J lost 4, with 9 bases in between. CDR3 length: 14 residues.

V is TRBV11-1 and J is TRBJ2-5, with TRBD2 identical over 13 bases. The CDR3 is 16 residues long. Germline CDR1 is SGHAT and CDR2 is FQDESV (reference sequence). V dropped 3 bases and J dropped 6; count of bases not matched to a gene: 7. The CDR3 DNA follows: TGTGCCAGCAGCTTGGAGACTAGCGGGAGGACAAAGACCCAGTACTTC. It specifies CASSLETSGRTKTQYF.

This chain joins TRBV2 and TRBJ1-1; D remains unclear. V was clipped by 5 bases and J by 0 bases, with 10 bases between them. The CDR3 covers 14 residues. Germline CDR1 is SNHLY and CDR2 is FYNNEI. The CDR3 is CASSLQALNTEAFF. The CDR3 nucleotides read TGTGCCAGCAGTCTCCAAGCTCTGAACACTGAAGCTTTCTTT.

The chain combines TRBV4-1 with TRBJ2-7, with TRBD1 as a possible D gene (5 bases). Trimming removed 1 base from V and 1 base from J, with 11 bases in between. The CDR3 length is 15 residues. Germline V gives CDR1 MGHRA, CDR2 YSYEKL. In DNA, the CDR3 is TGCGCCAGCAGCCAAGTCCCAGGGCCATCCTACGAGCAGTACTTC. This sequence encodes CASSQVPGPSYEQYF.

This chain joins TRBV9 and TRBJ1-3; 10 positions match TRBD1. The CDR3 is 16 amino acids. V was clipped by 0 bases and J by 2 bases; unmatched bases: 2. Germline CDR1 SGDLS, CDR2 YYNGEE. The CDR3 spells CASSVVGTGAGNTIYF. The CDR3 nucleotides read TGTGCCAGCAGCGTAGTTGGGACAGGGGCTGGAAACACCATATATTTT.